A selection of T cell receptor beta chains follows, all from one sample in a study of identical twins. In TCRdb, the 5' RACE reads were re-called with MiXCR into one record per CDR3 protein. The sample consists of about 340,000 distinct CDR3 sequences, roughly 9% of them appearing once. Sequencing input: naive T cells sorted from blood. These TCRs come from a woman aged 45-65 years in good health. CDR3s include the opening cysteine and the closing phenylalanine or tryptophan. The D gene is left open where the match is weak. Not every row has a clone size; where given, it reads once, few, many or a size class.

J gene: TRBJ2-3
D gene: NA
V gene: TRBV3-1
clone size: few
CDR3 protein: CASSQGLSTDTQYF
CDR3 DNA: TGTGCCAGCAGCCAAGGACTCTCCACAGATACGCAGTATTTT

J gene: TRBJ2-2
D gene: NA
V gene: TRBV29-1
clone size: NA
CDR3 protein: CSVFQTDTGELFF
CDR3 DNA: TGCAGCGTTTTTCAGACTGACACCGGGGAGCTGTTTTTT

J gene: TRBJ1-3
D gene: TRBD1
V gene: TRBV24-1
clone size: NA
CDR3 protein: CATKGQIGNTIYF
CDR3 DNA: TGTGCCACCAAGGGACAGATCGGAAACACCATATATTTT

J gene: TRBJ2-2
D gene: TRBD2
V gene: TRBV7-7
clone size: NA
CDR3 protein: CASSPTTSGSTGELFF
CDR3 DNA: TGTGCTAGCAGCCCAACAACTAGCGGGAGTACCGGGGAGCTGTTTTTT

J gene: TRBJ2-1
D gene: TRBD2
V gene: TRBV5-1
clone size: many
CDR3 protein: CASSTLGGRASYNEQFF
CDR3 DNA: TGCGCCAGCAGCACCCTTGGCGGGAGGGCATCCTACAATGAGCAGTTCTTC

J gene: TRBJ2-1
D gene: NA
V gene: TRBV5-1
clone size: few
CDR3 protein: CASSLDAYNEQFF
CDR3 DNA: TGCGCCAGCAGCTTGGATGCCTACAATGAGCAGTTCTTC

J gene: TRBJ2-1
D gene: TRBD1
V gene: TRBV12-3/TRBV12-4
clone size: NA
CDR3 protein: CAISLGTAYNEQFF
CDR3 DNA: TGTGCCATATCGCTCGGGACAGCTTACAATGAGCAGTTCTTC

J gene: TRBJ2-3
D gene: NA
V gene: TRBV29-1
clone size: few
CDR3 protein: CSVADGGVPDTQYF
CDR3 DNA: TGCAGCGTTGCCGACGGGGGCGTCCCAGATACGCAGTATTTT

J gene: TRBJ2-7
D gene: TRBD2
V gene: TRBV29-1
clone size: many
CDR3 protein: CSVDTSESAYEQYF
CDR3 DNA: TGCAGCGTGGATACTAGCGAATCGGCCTACGAGCAGTACTTC

J gene: TRBJ1-4
D gene: NA
V gene: TRBV12-3/TRBV12-4
clone size: few
CDR3 protein: CASSIGQLTNEKLFF
CDR3 DNA: TGTGCCAGCAGTATAGGACAGCTAACAAATGAAAAACTGTTTTTT

J gene: TRBJ2-3
D gene: NA
V gene: TRBV7-2
clone size: many
CDR3 protein: CASSLGPVTSTDTQYF
CDR3 DNA: TGTGCCAGCAGCTTAGGTCCGGTTACAAGCACAGATACGCAGTATTTT

J gene: TRBJ2-1
D gene: TRBD2
V gene: TRBV7-8
clone size: few
CDR3 protein: CASRLPGLAGGRQFF
CDR3 DNA: TGTGCCAGCAGACTCCCAGGACTAGCGGGAGGGCGGCAGTTCTTC

J gene: TRBJ1-1
D gene: NA
V gene: TRBV29-1
clone size: many
CDR3 protein: CSVERAGAEAFF
CDR3 DNA: TGCAGCGTTGAACGGGCGGGGGCTGAAGCTTTCTTT

J gene: TRBJ2-1
D gene: NA
V gene: TRBV5-4
clone size: few
CDR3 protein: CASSSPSGQVLFF
CDR3 DNA: TGTGCCAGCAGTAGTCCCAGCGGGCAGGTCCTGTTCTTC

J gene: TRBJ2-3
D gene: TRBD2
V gene: TRBV5-1
clone size: few
CDR3 protein: CASSLDTRAGGVDTQYF
CDR3 DNA: TGCGCCAGCAGCTTGGATACACGAGCGGGAGGTGTGGATACGCAGTATTTT

J gene: TRBJ2-3
D gene: NA
V gene: TRBV7-9
clone size: few
CDR3 protein: CASSFPGERVYTDTQYF
CDR3 DNA: TGTGCCAGCAGCTTTCCGGGGGAGCGGGTTTACACAGATACGCAGTATTTT

J gene: TRBJ2-5
D gene: TRBD2
V gene: TRBV29-1
clone size: NA
CDR3 protein: CSVRLASGGTQYF
CDR3 DNA: TGCAGCGTTCGGCTGGCTAGCGGAGGAACCCAGTACTTC

J gene: TRBJ2-5
D gene: NA
V gene: TRBV11-2
clone size: NA
CDR3 protein: CASSLIPSDQETQYF
CDR3 DNA: TGTGCCAGCAGCCTTATCCCTAGCGACCAAGAGACCCAGTACTTC

J gene: TRBJ2-1
D gene: NA
V gene: TRBV30
clone size: few
CDR3 protein: CAWSVPRSGGNEQFF
CDR3 DNA: TGTGCCTGGAGTGTACCCAGGAGTGGGGGCAATGAGCAGTTCTTC

J gene: TRBJ2-1
D gene: NA
V gene: TRBV6-6
clone size: few
CDR3 protein: CASSYSEGSSYNEQFF
CDR3 DNA: TGTGCCAGCAGTTACTCCGAGGGGTCCTCCTACAATGAGCAGTTCTTC

J gene: TRBJ2-1
D gene: NA
V gene: TRBV4-1
clone size: NA
CDR3 protein: CASSQGDSTYNEQFF
CDR3 DNA: TGCGCCAGCAGCCAAGGCGACTCCACCTACAATGAGCAGTTCTTC

J gene: TRBJ2-5
D gene: NA
V gene: TRBV5-1
clone size: few
CDR3 protein: CASSSARAVQETQYF
CDR3 DNA: TGCGCCAGCAGCTCGGCTCGGGCGGTCCAAGAGACCCAGTACTTC

J gene: TRBJ1-4
D gene: NA
V gene: TRBV4-1
clone size: few
CDR3 protein: CASSQEARDNEKLFF
CDR3 DNA: TGCGCCAGCAGCCAAGAAGCCCGGGACAATGAAAAACTGTTTTTT

J gene: TRBJ1-3
D gene: NA
V gene: TRBV5-1
clone size: few
CDR3 protein: CASSLVSSSSGNTIYF
CDR3 DNA: TGCGCCAGCAGCTTGGTTTCCAGTAGCTCTGGAAACACCATATATTTT

J gene: TRBJ2-5
D gene: NA
V gene: TRBV14
clone size: NA
CDR3 protein: CASNSNRLGTQYF
CDR3 DNA: TGTGCCAGCAATAGCAACCGCCTTGGGACCCAGTACTTC

J gene: TRBJ2-7
D gene: NA
V gene: TRBV19
clone size: NA
CDR3 protein: CASSTRTSQSHEQYF
CDR3 DNA: TGTGCCAGTAGTACTCGGACATCTCAATCCCACGAGCAGTACTTC

J gene: TRBJ2-5
D gene: NA
V gene: TRBV20-1
clone size: NA
CDR3 protein: CSAAGWYQETQYF
CDR3 DNA: TGCAGTGCCGCGGGATGGTACCAAGAGACCCAGTACTTC

J gene: TRBJ2-2
D gene: TRBD1
V gene: TRBV7-2
clone size: NA
CDR3 protein: CASRRDRGLTGELFF
CDR3 DNA: TGTGCCAGCAGGAGGGACAGGGGGTTAACCGGGGAGCTGTTTTTT

J gene: TRBJ2-4
D gene: NA
V gene: TRBV18
clone size: few
CDR3 protein: CASSRLGTGLENIQYF
CDR3 DNA: TGTGCCAGCTCACGACTTGGGACCGGGCTGGAAAACATTCAGTACTTC

J gene: TRBJ2-7
D gene: NA
V gene: TRBV7-2
clone size: few
CDR3 protein: CASSLVGRSDYEQYF
CDR3 DNA: TGTGCCAGCAGCTTAGTAGGACGAAGTGACTACGAGCAGTACTTC

J gene: TRBJ2-1
D gene: TRBD2
V gene: TRBV12-3/TRBV12-4
clone size: NA
CDR3 protein: CASSPRGAGGGNEQFF
CDR3 DNA: TGTGCCAGCAGTCCTCGGGGAGCGGGAGGGGGTAATGAGCAGTTCTTC

J gene: TRBJ1-1
D gene: NA
V gene: TRBV29-1
clone size: many
CDR3 protein: CSVTRDTEAFF
CDR3 DNA: TGCAGCGTGACTAGAGACACTGAAGCTTTCTTT

J gene: TRBJ2-2
D gene: TRBD1
V gene: TRBV12-3/TRBV12-4
clone size: many
CDR3 protein: CASRLRQGFNTGELFF
CDR3 DNA: TGTGCCAGCAGGTTGAGACAGGGATTTAACACCGGGGAGCTGTTTTTT

J gene: TRBJ2-2
D gene: TRBD2
V gene: TRBV2
clone size: many
CDR3 protein: CASSNYKRLAENTGELFF
CDR3 DNA: TGTGCCAGCAGTAACTACAAGAGACTAGCGGAGAACACCGGGGAGCTGTTTTTT

J gene: TRBJ1-1
D gene: TRBD1
V gene: TRBV12-3/TRBV12-4
clone size: few
CDR3 protein: CASGQGEAFF
CDR3 DNA: TGTGCCAGTGGACAGGGTGAAGCTTTCTTT

J gene: TRBJ2-1
D gene: NA
V gene: TRBV6-1
clone size: NA
CDR3 protein: CASSEDRALYNEQFF
CDR3 DNA: TGTGCCAGCAGTGAAGACAGGGCTCTATACAATGAGCAGTTCTTC

J gene: TRBJ2-2
D gene: TRBD1
V gene: TRBV3-1
clone size: few
CDR3 protein: CASSQEGQFGGELFF
CDR3 DNA: TGTGCCAGCAGCCAAGAGGGACAGTTTGGCGGGGAGCTGTTTTTT

J gene: TRBJ2-7
D gene: TRBD1
V gene: TRBV5-1
clone size: few
CDR3 protein: CASSLGGQDYEQYF
CDR3 DNA: TGCGCCAGCAGCTTGGGTGGACAGGATTACGAGCAGTACTTC

J gene: TRBJ1-2
D gene: NA
V gene: TRBV6-5
clone size: few
CDR3 protein: CASSYSRADGYTF
CDR3 DNA: TGTGCCAGCAGTTACAGCAGGGCGGATGGCTACACCTTC

J gene: TRBJ2-1
D gene: NA
V gene: TRBV5-6
clone size: NA
CDR3 protein: CASSLDGFITESPNEQFF
CDR3 DNA: TGTGCCAGCAGCTTGGATGGGTTCATCACAGAGTCCCCCAATGAGCAGTTCTTC

J gene: TRBJ1-1
D gene: NA
V gene: TRBV6-1
clone size: many
CDR3 protein: CASSVFGGTGAFF
CDR3 DNA: TGTGCCAGCAGTGTCTTCGGAGGCACCGGGGCTTTCTTT

J gene: TRBJ2-7
D gene: NA
V gene: TRBV4-1
clone size: NA
CDR3 protein: CASSQDFRGTGSYEQYF
CDR3 DNA: TGCGCCAGCAGCCAAGATTTCAGAGGTACCGGCTCCTACGAGCAGTACTTC

J gene: TRBJ1-5
D gene: NA
V gene: TRBV15
clone size: many
CDR3 protein: CATSEASRMGYRSQPQHF
CDR3 DNA: TGTGCCACCAGCGAGGCTTCCCGAATGGGGTATAGAAGTCAGCCCCAGCATTTT

J gene: TRBJ1-5
D gene: NA
V gene: TRBV27
clone size: few
CDR3 protein: CASGGPYSNQPQHF
CDR3 DNA: TGTGCCAGTGGCGGTCCGTATAGCAATCAGCCCCAGCATTTT

J gene: TRBJ1-1
D gene: NA
V gene: TRBV7-9
clone size: NA
CDR3 protein: CASSISEGEAFF
CDR3 DNA: TGTGCCAGCAGTATATCAGAGGGTGAAGCTTTCTTT

J gene: TRBJ2-1
D gene: NA
V gene: TRBV20-1
clone size: many
CDR3 protein: CSARGRRPGNEQFF
CDR3 DNA: TGCAGTGCTAGAGGACGACGCCCTGGAAATGAGCAGTTCTTC

J gene: TRBJ1-6
D gene: NA
V gene: TRBV12-3/TRBV12-4
clone size: many
CDR3 protein: CASSLGTAYSPLHF
CDR3 DNA: TGTGCCAGCAGTTTGGGGACCGCATATTCACCCCTCCACTTT

J gene: TRBJ2-7
D gene: TRBD2
V gene: TRBV14
clone size: few
CDR3 protein: CASSQGLTSVGYEQYF
CDR3 DNA: TGTGCCAGCAGCCAAGGGCTGACTAGCGTGGGCTACGAGCAGTACTTC

J gene: TRBJ2-2
D gene: TRBD2
V gene: TRBV5-1
clone size: few
CDR3 protein: CASSETSGRSTGELFF
CDR3 DNA: TGCGCCAGCAGCGAAACTAGCGGTCGGAGCACCGGGGAGCTGTTTTTT

J gene: TRBJ1-1
D gene: NA
V gene: TRBV13
clone size: few
CDR3 protein: CASSFGRGNTEAFF
CDR3 DNA: TGTGCCAGCAGCTTCGGCCGGGGGAACACTGAAGCTTTCTTT

J gene: TRBJ1-1
D gene: NA
V gene: TRBV2
clone size: few
CDR3 protein: CASSEYRSENTEAFF
CDR3 DNA: TGTGCCAGCAGTGAATACCGGTCGGAGAACACTGAAGCTTTCTTT

J gene: TRBJ1-1
D gene: NA
V gene: TRBV6-5
clone size: few
CDR3 protein: CASKKGGYSIEAFF
CDR3 DNA: TGTGCCAGCAAAAAAGGGGGTTATTCTATTGAAGCTTTCTTT

J gene: TRBJ2-1
D gene: NA
V gene: TRBV7-8
clone size: many
CDR3 protein: CASSPGTDEQFF
CDR3 DNA: TGTGCCAGCAGTCCCGGGACCGATGAGCAGTTCTTC

J gene: TRBJ2-3
D gene: NA
V gene: TRBV29-1
clone size: many
CDR3 protein: CSVGYGTKADTQYF
CDR3 DNA: TGCAGCGTTGGATACGGAACAAAGGCAGATACGCAGTATTTT

J gene: TRBJ2-7
D gene: NA
V gene: TRBV5-1
clone size: many
CDR3 protein: CASSAYGTLEEQYF
CDR3 DNA: TGCGCCAGCAGCGCGTACGGGACGCTAGAAGAGCAGTACTTC

J gene: TRBJ2-2
D gene: TRBD1
V gene: TRBV29-1
clone size: many
CDR3 protein: CSAGQVANTGELFF
CDR3 DNA: TGCAGCGCTGGACAGGTCGCGAACACCGGGGAGCTGTTTTTT

J gene: TRBJ2-7
D gene: NA
V gene: TRBV29-1
clone size: many
CDR3 protein: CSVTTGLDSYEQYF
CDR3 DNA: TGCAGCGTCACTACGGGGTTAGACTCCTACGAGCAGTACTTC

J gene: TRBJ2-7
D gene: NA
V gene: TRBV12-3/TRBV12-4
clone size: NA
CDR3 protein: CASSSGTSSYEQYF
CDR3 DNA: TGTGCCAGCAGTTCCGGGACAAGCTCCTACGAGCAGTACTTC

J gene: TRBJ2-1
D gene: TRBD1
V gene: TRBV20-1
clone size: many
CDR3 protein: CSAPGTDYNEQFF
CDR3 DNA: TGCAGTGCGCCCGGGACAGACTACAATGAGCAGTTCTTC

J gene: TRBJ2-1
D gene: NA
V gene: TRBV6-2/TRBV6-3
clone size: NA
CDR3 protein: CASSYDFRSSYNEQFF
CDR3 DNA: TGTGCCAGCAGTTACGATTTTAGGAGCTCCTACAATGAGCAGTTCTTC